These 5 T cell receptor beta chains originate from one sample sequenced in a study of PD-L1 blockade in urothelial cancer. Time point indicated: peripheral blood 6 weeks after treatment start. Here immunoSEQ multiplex PCR was the method, and the copy in TCRdb shows in-frame clones only, minus some. The sample has around 29,000 clones, around 84% seen once; the top ten hold about 2.7%. Sequenced here: PBMCs, sampled around atezolizumab (anti-PD-L1) treatment. These TCRs come from a man aged 65-85 years with urothelial cancer.

Worth noting for this clone: A much larger clone is a single base away; this may be a read error. The rearrangement joins TRBV27 to TRBJ2-1, with 12 bases that match TRBD2. The CDR3 is 15 amino acids. Germline V lookup: CDR1 MNHEY, CDR2 SMNVEV (reference sequence). After removal of 7 bases from V and 4 bases from J, the junction contained 5 bases not matched to a gene. In DNA, the CDR3 is TGTGCCAGCAAGCGGACTAGCGGGGATTACAATGAGCAGTTCTTC. As protein: CASKRTSGDYNEQFF.

About this clone itself: At one end the junction does not follow the germline gene, possibly because of a read error. The V call is TRBV7-3, the J call TRBJ2-1; TRBD2 agrees at 10 bases. Germline V gene data show CDR1 as SGHTA and CDR2 as FQGTGA. The CDR3 runs to 15 residues. CDR3 loop: CASSLTASGGYEQFF. CDR3 nucleotide sequence: TGTGCCAGCAGCCTAACGGCTAGCGGGGGCTATGAGCAGTTCTTC.

The chain employs TRBV9 and TRBJ2-3; 10 bases are shared with TRBD2. With V trimmed by 2 bases and J by 5 bases, 2 bases remained unmatched. Germline CDR1 reads SGDLS; CDR2 reads YYNGEE. CDR3 length: 14 residues. CDR3 residues: CASSVSGGLDTQYF. The CDR3 DNA reads as TGTGCCAGCAGCGTTAGCGGGGGGTTAGATACGCAGTATTTT.

The rearrangement uses TRBV6-5 and TRBJ2-2; 11 bases fit TRBD1. V trimming: 4 bases; J trimming: 5 bases; junction bases outside the gene matches: 6. CDR3 size: 16 residues. Per germline, CDR1 MNHEY and CDR2 SVGAGI. The CDR3 reads CASSSGTGGRTGELFF. As DNA, the CDR3 is TGTGCCAGCAGTTCCGGGACAGGGGGTAGGACCGGGGAGCTGTTTTTT.

This clone was recorded once. The sample has other DNA sequences that encode this CDR3 too. This chain joins TRBV19 and TRBJ2-2; unclear D gene. The CDR3 runs 15 residues. Trimming shortened V by 1 base and J by 2 bases, and 8 bases separated the two germline ends. The germline V gene has CDR1 LNHDA and CDR2 SQIVND (reference sequence). Here the CDR3 reads CASSIVGLNTGELFF. The CDR3 DNA follows: TGTGCCAGTAGTATAGTCGGGTTAAACACCGGGGAGCTGTTTTTT.